Listed below are T cell receptor beta chains from one sample, sequenced in a study of beta chain features in type 1 diabetes. Repertoires were generated with immunoSEQ multiplex PCR, while TCRdb's copy carries only in-frame clones and drops some. The sample has about 160,000 clones, around 9.7% seen once. The sample consisted of central memory CD4+ T cells from blood. These receptors all stem from a woman aged 30 to 39 with type 1 diabetes. Each CDR3 is given with its conserved first and last residue. D genes are given only for firm matches. The size of a clone is reported for some rows only, either as once, few or many, or as a class for expanded clones.

NA	TRBD2	TRBV30	TRBJ2-4	TGTGCCTGGACCCAAGGGAGGGGAAACATTCAGTACTTC	CAWTQGRGNIQYF
few	NA	TRBV30	TRBJ1-2	TGTGCCTGGAGTGATTTTTTAGGCTACACCTTC	CAWSDFLGYTF
few	TRBD1	TRBV14	TRBJ2-6	TGTGCCAGCAGTCAGTGGATGTCCCGGGACAGGGGGTTCAACGTCCTGACTTTC	CASSQWMSRDRGFNVLTF
few	NA	TRBV11-2	TRBJ1-1	TGTGCCAGCCGTGTGAACACTGAAGCTTTCTTT	CASRVNTEAFF
few	NA	TRBV19	TRBJ2-5	TGTGCCAGTAGCCCCATGGTGGACAGCGGCCAGACCCAGTACTTC	CASSPMVDSGQTQYF
few	NA	TRBV4-2	TRBJ1-3	TGTGCCAGCAGACCCAACAGTCGCTCTGGAAACACCATATATTTT	CASRPNSRSGNTIYF
NA	TRBD1	TRBV10-3	TRBJ1-1	TGTGCCATCAGTGAAGTACAGGGGGACGCTGAAGCTTTCTTT	CAISEVQGDAEAFF
few	NA	TRBV18	TRBJ2-5	TGTGCCAGCTCACCTTCCGGGACAATGTACCAAGAGACCCAGTACTTC	CASSPSGTMYQETQYF
NA	TRBD1	TRBV30	TRBJ1-4	TGTGCCTGGAGAGCAATCGGGACAGGAGCTACTAATGAAAAACTGTTTTTT	CAWRAIGTGATNEKLFF
few	TRBD2	TRBV29-1	TRBJ2-3	TGCAGCGTTGTCCCTAGCGGGAGGTCCACAGATACGCAGTATTTT	CSVVPSGRSTDTQYF
NA	NA	TRBV11-2	TRBJ2-3	TGTGCCAGCAGCTTCATCCAGGGTTCTTCTAGCACAGATACGCAGTATTTT	CASSFIQGSSSTDTQYF
NA	NA	TRBV9	TRBJ2-7	TGTGCCAGCAGCGTAGTGGAGGGAGAGGGCGAGCAGTACTTC	CASSVVEGEGEQYF
few	NA	TRBV18	TRBJ2-3	TGTGCCAGCTCCCCGGAGGGCCGAAAAGATACGCAGTATTTT	CASSPEGRKDTQYF
NA	NA	TRBV5-1	TRBJ2-7	TGCGCCAGCAGCTTGGGGCAATACGAGCAGTACTTC	CASSLGQYEQYF
NA	NA	TRBV29-1	TRBJ2-1	TGCAGCGTTGAAACAGGGACTATAGATGAGCAGTTCTTC	CSVETGTIDEQFF
NA	NA	TRBV4-1	TRBJ1-1	TGCGCCAGCAGCCCTGGGACCGCGGGGGACACTGAAGCTTTCTTT	CASSPGTAGDTEAFF
few	TRBD1	TRBV2	TRBJ2-7	TGTGCCAGCAGTGAGGTACAGGGGATCTCCTACGAGCAGTACTTC	CASSEVQGISYEQYF
few	TRBD1	TRBV30	TRBJ2-5	TGTGCCTGGAGTCCGGGACAGGGTCCTTTCCAGTACTTC	CAWSPGQGPFQYF
few	NA	TRBV2	TRBJ2-1	TGTGCCAGCAGGTTTGGCGCGGACTACAATGAGCAGTTCTTC	CASRFGADYNEQFF
few	NA	TRBV15	TRBJ2-1	TGTGCCACCAGCAGAGATCGACTGAGCTCCTACAATGAGCAGTTCTTC	CATSRDRLSSYNEQFF
NA	NA	TRBV5-4	TRBJ2-3	TGTGCCAGCAGCTTGTTTCAGGGTGGCACAGATACGCAGTATTTT	CASSLFQGGTDTQYF
few	NA	TRBV19	TRBJ2-2	TGTGCCAGTACAGTATCCCTCCAGCGCACCGGGGAGCTGTTTTTT	CASTVSLQRTGELFF
few	TRBD2	TRBV7-7	TRBJ2-5	TGTGCTAGCAGCTCTACTAGCGGTCAAGAGACCCAGTACTTC	CASSSTSGQETQYF
NA	NA	TRBV18	TRBJ1-5	TGTGCCAGCTCACCAGGAGGGAACGGGAATCAGCCCCAGCATTTT	CASSPGGNGNQPQHF
few	TRBD1	TRBV19	TRBJ1-2	TGTGCCAGTAGCCCAACCCGGGACAGCTATGGCTACACCTTC	CASSPTRDSYGYTF
many	NA	TRBV5-1	TRBJ2-1	TGCGCCAGCAGCTTGGCGGAGATCTACAATGAGCAGTTCTTC	CASSLAEIYNEQFF
NA	NA	TRBV5-1	TRBJ2-1	TGCGCCAGCAGCTTGGCCGCGACAGGTCCCGATGAGCAGTTCTTC	CASSLAATGPDEQFF
few	NA	TRBV28	TRBJ1-2	TGTGCCAGCAGTTTCGGGACTTTGTATGGCTACACCTTC	CASSFGTLYGYTF
NA	NA	TRBV11-2	TRBJ2-7	TGTGCCAGCAGCTTAGCGGGAGTCCTCTCCTACGAGCAGTACTTC	CASSLAGVLSYEQYF
NA	TRBD2	TRBV7-7	TRBJ2-3	TGTGCTAGCAGCCTAAGCGGGGGCAGCACAGATACGCAGTATTTT	CASSLSGGSTDTQYF
NA	TRBD1	TRBV28	TRBJ1-3	TGTGCCAGCAGTCCCAACCAGGGGGTCGGAAACACCATATATTTT	CASSPNQGVGNTIYF
NA	NA	TRBV7-3	TRBJ1-1	TGTGCCAGCAGCCCCTACGGGGGACTTGAAGCTTTCTTT	CASSPYGGLEAFF
NA	TRBD2	TRBV7-9	TRBJ2-5	TGTGCCAGCTGCCCCCTTAGCGGGATCCAAGAGACCCAGTACTTC	CASCPLSGIQETQYF
many	TRBD2	TRBV5-4	TRBJ2-7	TGTGCCAGCAGCTTCGAGCGGGAGGACGAGCAGTACTTC	CASSFEREDEQYF
few	NA	TRBV9	TRBJ1-1	TGTGCCAGCAGCCCATGGGGGGGAAGGAACACTGAAGCTTTCTTT	CASSPWGGRNTEAFF
NA	TRBD1	TRBV5-5	TRBJ1-1	TGTGCCAGCAGCTTGGCAGGGGGCGCGAACACTGAAGCTTTCTTT	CASSLAGGANTEAFF
NA	NA	TRBV29-1	TRBJ1-1	TGCAGCGTGCGAAAAGAGGAAACTGAAGCTTTCTTT	CSVRKEETEAFF
few	TRBD2	TRBV5-1	TRBJ2-1	TGCGCCAGCAGCGCGGGACTAGCGGGACATGAGCAGTTCTTC	CASSAGLAGHEQFF
few	NA	TRBV7-3	TRBJ2-5	TGTGCCAGCAGCGGGGTCCGGGGAGGGACCCAGTACTTC	CASSGVRGGTQYF
few	TRBD1	TRBV30	TRBJ2-2	TGTGCCTGGGATAGGACAGGGGCCACCGGGGAGCTGTTTTTT	CAWDRTGATGELFF
few	TRBD2	TRBV30	TRBJ2-5	TGTGCCTGGAGGAATCGGACTAGCGAGTACCAAGAGACCCAGTACTTC	CAWRNRTSEYQETQYF
NA	NA	TRBV11-3	TRBJ1-2	TGTGCCAGCAGCTTCGGGGTTTCGCCGACTAACTATGGCTACACCTTC	CASSFGVSPTNYGYTF
few	TRBD1	TRBV2	TRBJ2-7	TGTGCCAGCAGTGCCGGGACAGGGGGCGCGAGGGAGCAGTACTTC	CASSAGTGGAREQYF
many	TRBD1	TRBV4-1	TRBJ1-5	TGCGCCAGCAGCCAGAGAATCGGGACAGGGGATCGGAACAATCAGCCCCAGCATTTT	CASSQRIGTGDRNNQPQHF
NA	NA	TRBV18	TRBJ1-4	TGTGCCAGCTCACCACAAGCAGGGCCGAATGAAAAACTGTTTTTT	CASSPQAGPNEKLFF
few	NA	TRBV19	TRBJ2-5	TGTGCCAGTAGTATAAACAGGCAAGAGACCCAGTACTTC	CASSINRQETQYF
NA	NA	TRBV14	TRBJ1-1	TGTGCCAGCAGCCAAGCGGGTCTGTACACTGAAGCTTTCTTT	CASSQAGLYTEAFF
few	NA	TRBV5-1	TRBJ2-7	TGCGCCAGCAGCTCTAGCGCCTACGAGCAGTACTTC	CASSSSAYEQYF
few	NA	TRBV28	TRBJ2-6	TGTGCCAGCACCCGAGGGGGGGCACCCTCTGGGGCCAACGTCCTGACTTTC	CASTRGGAPSGANVLTF
few	NA	TRBV5-6	TRBJ2-7	TGTGCCAGCAGCTTGCCATCTACCTACGAGCAGTACTTC	CASSLPSTYEQYF
few	NA	TRBV11-1	TRBJ1-2	TGTGCCAGCAGCGGCAGGGGCCGCGGCTACACCTTC	CASSGRGRGYTF
NA	NA	TRBV5-1	TRBJ1-1	TGCGCCAGCAGCCCTCGGGGGGCGTACACTGAAGCTTTCTTT	CASSPRGAYTEAFF
NA	NA	TRBV6-5	TRBJ1-5	TGTGCCAGCAGTTACTCCTCAGGGCGCGGTCAGCCCCAGCATTTT	CASSYSSGRGQPQHF
NA	NA	TRBV18	TRBJ2-6	TGTGCCAGCTCACCACGAGGACAGACTATCTCTGAGGCCAACGTCCTGACTTTC	CASSPRGQTISEANVLTF
NA	NA	TRBV6-5	TRBJ2-7	TGTGCCAGCAGTTACGGGACTCACTTGCCCTACGAGCAGTACTTC	CASSYGTHLPYEQYF
NA	NA	TRBV7-7	TRBJ2-2	TGTGCTAGCAGCTTAGAGCCGGGTACCGGGGAGCTGTTTTTT	CASSLEPGTGELFF
many	TRBD2	TRBV29-1	TRBJ2-3	TGCAGCGTTGTGGGCGGGAGCATAGATACGCAGTATTTT	CSVVGGSIDTQYF
few	TRBD1	TRBV5-1	TRBJ1-2	TGCGCCAGCACCCCGGGACAGCTCTATGGCTACACCTTC	CASTPGQLYGYTF
few	NA	TRBV5-4	TRBJ2-5	TGTGCCAGCAGCTTGGGTGCCGGAAGAGGCCAAGAGACCCAGTACTTC	CASSLGAGRGQETQYF
few	TRBD2	TRBV14	TRBJ2-1	TGTGCCAGCAGCCAAAATTGGAGGGGACTAGCGGGAGGAAGGTTCTTC	CASSQNWRGLAGGRFF